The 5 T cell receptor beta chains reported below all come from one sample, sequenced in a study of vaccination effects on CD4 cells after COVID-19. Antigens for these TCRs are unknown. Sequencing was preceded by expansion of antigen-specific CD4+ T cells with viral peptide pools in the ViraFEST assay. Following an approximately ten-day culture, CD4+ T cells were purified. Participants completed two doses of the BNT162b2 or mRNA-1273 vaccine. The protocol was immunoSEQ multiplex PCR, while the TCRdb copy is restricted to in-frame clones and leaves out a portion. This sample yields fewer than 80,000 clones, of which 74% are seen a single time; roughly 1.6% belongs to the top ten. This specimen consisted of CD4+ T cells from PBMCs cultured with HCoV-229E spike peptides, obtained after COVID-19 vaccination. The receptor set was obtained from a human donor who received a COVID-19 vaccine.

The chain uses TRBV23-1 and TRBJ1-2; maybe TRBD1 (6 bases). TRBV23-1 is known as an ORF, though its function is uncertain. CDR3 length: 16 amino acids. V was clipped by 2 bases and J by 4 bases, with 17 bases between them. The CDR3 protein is CASSQQGPPGLYGYTF. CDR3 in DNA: TGCGCCAGCAGTCAACAGGGGCCGCCTGGACTCTATGGCTACACCTTC.

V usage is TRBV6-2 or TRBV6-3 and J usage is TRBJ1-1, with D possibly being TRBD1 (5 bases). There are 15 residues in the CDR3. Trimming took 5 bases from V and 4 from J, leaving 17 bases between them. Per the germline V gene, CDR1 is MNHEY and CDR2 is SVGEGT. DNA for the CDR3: TGTGCCAGCAGTCTAGACAGTCCGTCGGGCACTGAAGCTTTCTTT. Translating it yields CASSLDSPSGTEAFF.

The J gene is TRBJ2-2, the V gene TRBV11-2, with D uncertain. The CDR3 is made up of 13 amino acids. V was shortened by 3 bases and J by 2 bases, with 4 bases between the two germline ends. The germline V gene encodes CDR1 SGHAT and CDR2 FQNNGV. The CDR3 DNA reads TGTGCCAGCAGCTTTACTAACACCGGGGAGCTGTTTTTT. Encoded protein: CASSFTNTGELFF.

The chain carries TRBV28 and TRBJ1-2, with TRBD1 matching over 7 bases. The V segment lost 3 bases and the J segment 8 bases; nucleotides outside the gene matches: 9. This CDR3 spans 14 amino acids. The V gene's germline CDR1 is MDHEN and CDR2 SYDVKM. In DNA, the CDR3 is TGTGCCAGCAGTTTTGACAGGGTAGAGGACGGCTACACCTTC. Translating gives CASSFDRVEDGYTF.

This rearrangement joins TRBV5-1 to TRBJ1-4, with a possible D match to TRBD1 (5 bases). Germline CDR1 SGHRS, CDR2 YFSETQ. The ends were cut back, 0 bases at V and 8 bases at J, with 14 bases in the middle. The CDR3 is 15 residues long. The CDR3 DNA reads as TGCGCCAGCAGCTTGGGTGCAGGGATAGCGGAAAAACTGTTTTTT. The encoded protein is CASSLGAGIAEKLFF. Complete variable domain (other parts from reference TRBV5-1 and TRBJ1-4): KAGVTQTPRYLIKTRGQQVTLSCSPISGHRSVSWYQQTPGQGLQFLFEYFSETQRNKGNFPGRFSGRQFSNSRSEMNVSTLELGDSALYLCASSLGAGIAEKLFFGSGTQLSVL.